This entry describes one T cell receptor beta chain. TCRdb's copy holds only in-frame clones and misses some; the assay was immunoSEQ multiplex PCR. This table holds around 200,000 clones, approximately 94% found once. This sample was taken from a study of T cell responses to AZD1222 COVID-19 vaccine. The CDR3 has 12 residues. The germline V gene has CDR1 SGHKS and CDR2 YYEKEE (reference sequence). V was clipped by 1 base and J by 7 bases, with 9 bases between them. The chain combines TRBV5-5 with TRBJ2-7, with D hard to call. The specimen was peripheral blood, collected 28 days after the second AZD1222 dose. The receptor was isolated from an adult who received the AZD1222 COVID-19 vaccine. CDR3: CASSLWFAEQYF. The CDR3 coding sequence is TGTGCCAGCAGCTTGTGGTTTGCGGAGCAGTACTTC.